This T cell receptor (beta chain) was captured by sequencing in a study of T-cell memory formation after mild COVID-19. Study-wide points: Several responding clones turned up in pre-infection memory, indicating that cross-reactive memory may have taken part.

This clonotype was counted a few times. Its antigen is unidentified. Germline V gene data show CDR1 as MNHEY and CDR2 as SVGAGI. This CDR3 is built from 15 residues. V lost 0 bases and J lost 8, with 14 bases in between. Libraries for TCRalpha and TCRbeta carried sample barcodes and unique molecular identifiers via 5'RACE. MiXCR, run by TCRdb on the 5' RACE reads, gives a single entry per CDR3 protein. Here the sample spans 450,000 to 650,000 distinct CDR3 sequences, about a fifth being singletons. This rearrangement joins TRBV6-5 to TRBJ1-3; D may be TRBD1 (5 bases). The clonotype comes from an adult woman who had mild COVID-19 (a few samples of this study predate the infection). Cell type and time point are not known. The sample taken for sequencing was PBMCs or a T cell subset sorted from them (not recorded which). CDR3 nucleotides: TGTGCCAGCAGTTACTCTGGACACCCGCTCGACACCATATATTTT. Translating gives CASSYSGHPLDTIYF.